This is a list of T cell receptor beta chains from one sample in a study of blood T cell repertoires in COVID-19. Libraries were prepared by immunoSEQ multiplex PCR; TCRdb keeps only in-frame clonotypes and omits some of them. Among roughly 280,000 clones listed, roughly 87% were seen once. Sequences were obtained from peripheral blood. These receptors were taken from a woman aged 45 to 65 who had recovered from COVID-19. Both conserved end residues are part of each CDR3. Fields, in order: CDR3 length, clone size, J gene, D gene, V gene, CDR3 DNA, CDR3 protein. A D gene is named only where the DNA matches it firmly. Expanded clones get a size class; other rows say once, few or many, or leave the size out.

16 | - | TRBJ2-7 | TRBD1 | TRBV6-5 | TGTGCCAGCAGTTACACTGGGACAGCGGTCTCCTACGAGCAGTACTTC | CASSYTGTAVSYEQYF
15 | - | TRBJ2-1 | TRBD2 | TRBV9 | TGTGCCAGCAGCGTGGGACTAGCGGTCTACAATGAGCAGTTCTTC | CASSVGLAVYNEQFF
14 | - | TRBJ1-2 | - | TRBV7-2 | TGTGCCAGCAGCTCCGGACCAGGGGCCTATGGCTACACCTTC | CASSSGPGAYGYTF
12 | - | TRBJ1-6 | - | TRBV2 | TGTGCCTCAAACCAGGATGGTTCACCCCTCCACTTT | CASNQDGSPLHF
16 | - | TRBJ1-1 | - | TRBV19 | TGTGCCAGTAGTATAAGGGCAGGGCTCGCTAACACTGAAGCTTTCTTT | CASSIRAGLANTEAFF
12 | - | TRBJ1-1 | - | TRBV30 | TGTGCCCGGAGGGGACAGAACACTGAAGCTTTCTTT | CARRGQNTEAFF
18 | - | TRBJ2-6 | - | TRBV5-1 | TGCGCCAGCAGCCTGGGCCCTCCAGGGGCCTCTGGGGCCAACGTCCTGACTTTC | CASSLGPPGASGANVLTF
16 | - | TRBJ2-7 | TRBD2 | TRBV4-3 | TGCGCCAGCAGCCAAGATATGGGACTAGCTCTCTACGAGCAGTACTTC | CASSQDMGLALYEQYF
14 | - | TRBJ2-2 | - | TRBV5-1 | TGCGCCAGCAAATTGATGCCCGAGCACGAGGAGCTGTTTTTT | CASKLMPEHEELFF
15 | once | TRBJ2-3 | TRBD2 | TRBV5-1 | TGCGCCAGCAGCAACCCTAGCGGGAGCTCAGATACGCAGTATTTT | CASSNPSGSSDTQYF
14 | - | TRBJ1-1 | - | TRBV4-3 | TGCGCCAGCAGCCAAGAGGGAGAGGCGACTGAAGCTTTCTTT | CASSQEGEATEAFF
13 | - | TRBJ2-1 | - | TRBV7-2 | TGTGCCAGCAGCTTGACGGGAGACAATGAGCAGTTCTTC | CASSLTGDNEQFF
14 | - | TRBJ1-1 | - | TRBV12-5 | TGTGCTAGTGGTTTGGGGGGCTCGAACTCTGAAGCTTTCTTT | CASGLGGSNSEAFF
13 | - | TRBJ2-7 | TRBD2 | TRBV27 | TGTGCCAGCAGTAGCGGGAGGATCTACGAGCAGTACTTC | CASSSGRIYEQYF
18 | - | TRBJ2-5 | TRBD1 | TRBV28 | TGTGCCAGCAGCCCTACCCCCTGGGGGACAGGGATCCGAGAGACCCAGTACTTC | CASSPTPWGTGIRETQYF
14 | - | TRBJ2-7 | - | TRBV27 | TGTGCCAGCAGCCTGAACATGGAGCTAAACGAGCAGTACTTC | CASSLNMELNEQYF
17 | few | TRBJ1-2 | - | TRBV4-1 | TGCGCCAGCAGCCAACCCGGCGGGGCCAGAGGGGCTAGGGGCTACACCTTC | CASSQPGGARGARGYTF